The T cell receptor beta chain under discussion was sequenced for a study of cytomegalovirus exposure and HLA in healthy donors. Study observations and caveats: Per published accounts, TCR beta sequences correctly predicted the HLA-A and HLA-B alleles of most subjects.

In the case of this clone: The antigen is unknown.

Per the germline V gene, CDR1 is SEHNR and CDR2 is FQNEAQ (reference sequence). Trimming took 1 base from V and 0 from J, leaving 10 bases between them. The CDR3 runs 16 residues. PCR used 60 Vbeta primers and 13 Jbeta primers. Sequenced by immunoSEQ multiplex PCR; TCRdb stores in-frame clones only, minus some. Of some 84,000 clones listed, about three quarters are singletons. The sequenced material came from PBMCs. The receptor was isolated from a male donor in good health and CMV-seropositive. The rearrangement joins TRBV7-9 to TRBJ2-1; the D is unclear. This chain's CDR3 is CASSLDPRSSYNEQFF. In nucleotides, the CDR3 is TGTGCCAGCAGCTTAGACCCCCGGAGCTCCTACAATGAGCAGTTCTTC.